This entry lists 21 T cell receptor beta chains sequenced from one sample in a study of post-analysis software for immune sequencing data. Study-wide points: A few TRBV segments occurring more often in patients than controls included TRBV5-6, TRBV5-1 and TRBV20-1.

For these receptors, no antigen is known. Presence of unique molecular identifiers characterized the TCR beta cDNA libraries. TCRdb independently ran MiXCR on the PCR reads; one entry per CDR3 protein. The table shows about 560,000 distinct CDR3 sequences, with roughly 40% occurring only once. The sample was blood. The receptors were sampled from a girl aged 5 to 17 with multiple sclerosis.

The V gene is TRBV12-3 or TRBV12-4, the J gene TRBJ1-1, with D tentatively TRBD1 (5 bases). V lost 6 bases and J 4 bases, leaving 18 bases between the germline ends. The CDR3 totals 15 residues. For the CDR3, the DNA is TGTGCCAGCAGGGGGACCGGGACGATGGTCACTGAAGCTTTCTTT. Translation gives CASRGTGTMVTEAFF.

The sample holds a few counts of this clonotype. V usage is TRBV20-1 and J usage is TRBJ2-2; TRBD1 or TRBD2 may be the D gene (5 bases each). The CDR3 has 14 amino acids. CDR1 and CDR2 (germline): DFQATT, SNEGSKA (reference sequence). V was trimmed by 3 bases and J by 6 bases, leaving 14 bases between them. The CDR3 DNA sequence: TGCAGTGCTAGTCAAGGGGAGAGGCCCGGGGAGCTGTTTTTT. Residues: CSASQGERPGELFF.

The rearrangement links TRBV20-1 to TRBJ2-1; 10 positions match TRBD2. The germline gives CDR1 DFQATT, CDR2 SNEGSKA (reference sequence). J was trimmed by 10 bases and V by 3 bases; bases with no gene match: 15. The CDR3 is 16 amino acids. In nucleotides, the CDR3 is TGCAGTGCTAGGGTAGCGGGAGGCGGGAGGGCCCGGGAGCAGTTCTTC. Its translation: CSARVAGGGRAREQFF.

This clonotype has only a few counts. The V call is TRBV21-1, the J call TRBJ2-5. TRBV21-1 is a pseudogene segment. The CDR3 contains 14 residues. The CDR3: CASSKTRVQETQYF. CDR3 DNA: TGTGCCAGCAGCAAAACCAGGGTACAAGAGACCCAGTACTTC.

This clonotype appeared a few times. The chain uses TRBV29-1 and TRBJ2-7, with 11 positions matching TRBD1. The CDR3 runs to 15 residues. Germline CDR1 is SQVTM and CDR2 is ANQGSEA. Trimming cost V 7 bases and J 7 bases; bases outside gene matches: 15. This chain's CDR3 is CSDYNRDRGYNEQYF. CDR3 nucleotides: TGCAGCGATTACAACCGGGACAGGGGGTACAATGAGCAGTACTTC.

This clonotype was detected a few times. The rearrangement uses TRBV10-3 and TRBJ1-2; a possible D gene is TRBD1 (6 bases). The CDR3 covers 16 residues. Germline CDR1 ENHRY, CDR2 SYGVKD. V was pared by 4 bases and J by 3 bases, with 18 bases between. The CDR3 region has the DNA TGTGCCATCAGTGGAGGCAGGGGTCCTCGGGACTATGGCTACACCTTC. Its translation is CAISGGRGPRDYGYTF.

The rearrangement joins TRBV7-9 to TRBJ2-3; D might be TRBD2 (6 bases). V was trimmed by 1 base and J by 2 bases, leaving 19 bases between them. In germline, CDR1 is SEHNR, CDR2 FQNEAQ (reference sequence). CDR3 length: 18 residues. This CDR3 is CASSLVGGQGSLTDTQYF. The DNA of the CDR3 is TGTGCCAGCAGCTTAGTTGGAGGGCAGGGCTCACTCACAGATACGCAGTATTTT.

This CDR3 reads CSVVRLAGGGRAFNEQYF. CDR3 sequence (DNA): TGCAGCGTCGTACGACTAGCGGGAGGAGGGAGGGCTTTCAACGAGCAGTACTTC. The chain carries TRBV29-1 and TRBJ2-7; 13 positions match TRBD2. Germline trimming cut 6 bases from V and 5 bases from J; bases unmatched to any gene: 19. Germline-derived CDR1 and CDR2 are SQVTM and ANQGSEA. The CDR3 runs 18 residues.

This clonotype was seen a handful of times. This chain uses TRBV6-1 with TRBJ2-7; D not certain. V was shortened by 2 bases and J by 1 base, with 6 bases between the two germline ends. The CDR3 length is 13 residues. CDR1 MNHNS and CDR2 SASEGT come from the germline V gene. The CDR3: CASSETDSYEQYF. CDR3 bases: TGTGCCAGCAGTGAAACAGATTCCTACGAGCAGTACTTC.

The CDR3, as DNA: TGTGCCAGCAGTTTAGCCGGCACCGGACAGAGCTCCTACGAGCAGTACTTC. This codes for CASSLAGTGQSSYEQYF. The V gene is TRBV12-3 or TRBV12-4, the J gene TRBJ2-7, with a weak D call TRBD1 (6 bases). The CDR3 sequence is 17 residues long. The ends were cut back, 0 bases at V and 0 bases at J, with 15 bases in the middle.

This clonotype was counted between two and nine times. The junction does not match germline at one end; this may be a read error. V usage is TRBV7-7 and J usage is TRBJ2-1, with TRBD1 as a possible D gene (6 bases). Germline assignment: CDR1 SSHAT and CDR2 FNYEAQ (reference sequence). The CDR3 consists of 15 residues. CDR3 in amino acids: CASSLSQGFYNEQFF. In DNA form, the CDR3 reads TGTGCTAGCAGCTTAAGTCAGGGGTTTTACAATGAGCAGTTCTTC.

This clonotype was counted only a few times. The chain is built from TRBV5-1 and TRBJ2-3, with 7 bases identical to TRBD2. Trimming cost V 3 bases and J 0 bases; bases outside gene matches: 13. The germline CDR1 and CDR2 sequences are SGHRS and YFSETQ. This CDR3 is built from 18 residues. Written as DNA, the CDR3 is TGCGCCAGCAGCTGGATCCCCTTCCTAGCGGAAAGCACAGATACGCAGTATTTT. Encoded protein: CASSWIPFLAESTDTQYF.

This chain links TRBV6-5 with TRBJ1-4, with TRBD1 matching 8 bases. With V trimmed by 6 bases and J by 0 bases, 0 bases remained unmatched. Germline-derived CDR1 and CDR2 are MNHEY and SVGAGI. The CDR3 consists of 14 residues. For the CDR3, the DNA is TGTGCCAGCAGGACAGGGGCAACTAATGAAAAACTGTTTTTT. Residues: CASRTGATNEKLFF.

This clonotype was detected a few times. V is TRBV6-2 or TRBV6-3 and J is TRBJ2-1; D is undetermined. V was cut by 2 bases and J by 8 bases, with 13 bases left in between. Germline CDR1 reads MNHEY; CDR2 reads SVGEGT. The CDR3 spans 14 residues. CDR3: CASSYGSRWDEQFF. DNA for the CDR3: TGTGCCAGCAGTTACGGTTCTAGATGGGATGAGCAGTTCTTC.

The V gene is TRBV20-1, the J gene TRBJ1-2, with a possible D match to TRBD1 (5 bases). Trimming left V 2 bases short and J 6 bases short, with 13 bases between. Germline V lookup: CDR1 DFQATT, CDR2 SNEGSKA (reference sequence). The CDR3 is 13 residues long. CDR3 in amino acids: CSARSQGRNGYTF. The CDR3 nucleotides read TGCAGTGCTAGATCTCAGGGTAGGAATGGCTACACCTTC.

The chain carries TRBV25-1 and TRBJ2-5; D could derive from TRBD1 or TRBD2 (6 bases each). The CDR3 covers 18 residues. Germline V gives CDR1 MGHDK, CDR2 SYGVNS. V was shortened by 5 bases and J by 2 bases, with 24 bases between the two germline ends. CDR3 residues: CASSTLRGSFREQETQYF. CDR3 DNA: TGTGCCAGCAGTACCCTCAGGGGATCCTTTCGGGAGCAAGAGACCCAGTACTTC.

This chain uses TRBV12-3 or TRBV12-4 with TRBJ2-7, with 8 bases that match TRBD1. Trimming took 3 bases from V and 2 from J; bases not matched to a gene: 6. The CDR3 spans 15 residues. CDR3 bases: TGTGCCAGCAGTTTCCGGGACAGGCCTGCCTACGAGCAGTACTTC. Encoded protein: CASSFRDRPAYEQYF.

V usage is TRBV10-3 and J usage is TRBJ1-5; maybe TRBD1 (5 bases). Trimming stripped 6 bases from V and 4 bases from J, with 10 bases between. The CDR3 runs 13 residues. Germline lookup yields CDR1 ENHRY and CDR2 SYGVKD. In DNA form, the CDR3 reads TGTGCCATCAGGGAGGGGATAAATCAGCCCCAGCATTTT. The encoded protein is CAIREGINQPQHF.

The gene calls are TRBV24-1 and TRBJ2-5; 7 bases fit TRBD2. CDR1 and CDR2 (germline): KGHDR, SFDVKD. After removal of 3 bases from V and 3 bases from J, the junction contained 6 bases not matched to a gene. The CDR3 runs to 15 residues. The CDR3 is CATSDGGLGEETQYF. In nucleotides, the CDR3 is TGTGCCACCAGTGATGGCGGACTAGGGGAAGAGACCCAGTACTTC.

This clonotype has just a few counts. This chain links TRBV10-3 with TRBJ2-1; 7 nucleotides agree with TRBD2. CDR3 size: 15 residues. V was pared by 6 bases and J by 5 bases, with 10 bases of the junction left unmatched. CDR1 and CDR2 from the germline V gene are ENHRY and SYGVKD. This CDR3 reads CAISRWSGGDNEQFF. The CDR3, as DNA: TGTGCCATCAGCAGGTGGTCGGGAGGAGACAATGAGCAGTTCTTC.

The chain couples TRBV11-3 to TRBJ2-5; 11 bases are a match to TRBD2. The J call is uncertain, as TRBJ2-1 better fits the DNA end. Per germline, CDR1 SGHNT and CDR2 YENEEA. The CDR3 covers 15 residues. Here the CDR3 reads CASSLGLADQETQFF. Written as DNA, the CDR3 is TGTGCCAGCAGCTTGGGACTAGCGGACCAAGAGACCCAGTTCTTC.